Sequencing of this T cell receptor (beta chain) was carried out in a study of T cells in Graves' hyperthyroidism and ophthalmopathy. General observations from the study: A model using 13 V-J features told ophthalmopathy apart from stable hyperthyroidism.

This CDR3 has 16 amino acids. V was clipped by 6 bases and J by 2 bases; unmatched bases: 6. Germline CDR1 is SEHNR and CDR2 is FQNEAQ (reference sequence). This clonotype was seen at least ten times. Its antigen is currently unknown. Regions amplified from RNA transcripts were the TCR beta CDR3 regions. Initially, a first-round RT-PCR of the TCR CDR3 employed the HTBI primer set. One entry per CDR3 protein results from TCRdb running MiXCR on the multiplex PCR reads. The sample contains about 360,000 distinct CDR3 sequences, about 13% of which appear only once. Uncontrolled infections, other autoimmune diseases, pregnancy or lactation led to exclusion of patients. Orbital computed tomography and thyroid ultrasound, together with serum TRAb and thyroxine and clinical symptoms, were used for diagnoses. PBMCs were derived from roughly 10 ml fresh peripheral blood.

This clonotype originated in a woman aged 18-29 years with Graves' hyperthyroidism. Sequencing used blood. This chain links TRBV7-9 with TRBJ2-1; TRBD2 matches 11 bases. The CDR3 sequence: CASRSGTSGAYNEQFF. The CDR3 region has the DNA TGTGCCAGCAGATCCGGGACTAGCGGCGCCTACAATGAGCAGTTCTTC.